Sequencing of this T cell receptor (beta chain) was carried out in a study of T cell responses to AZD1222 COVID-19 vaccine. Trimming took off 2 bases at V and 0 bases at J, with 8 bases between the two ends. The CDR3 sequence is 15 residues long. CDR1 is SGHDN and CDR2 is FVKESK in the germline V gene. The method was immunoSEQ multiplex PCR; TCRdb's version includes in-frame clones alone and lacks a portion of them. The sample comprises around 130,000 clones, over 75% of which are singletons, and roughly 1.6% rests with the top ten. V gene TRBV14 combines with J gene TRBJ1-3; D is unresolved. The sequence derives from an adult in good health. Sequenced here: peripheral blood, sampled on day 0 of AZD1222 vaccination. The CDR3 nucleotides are TGTGCCAGCAGCCAAAGGTGGTTCTCTGGAAACACCATATATTTT. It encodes CASSQRWFSGNTIYF.